This T cell receptor beta chain was captured by sequencing in a study of T cell responses to AZD1222 COVID-19 vaccine. Whole-study results and caveats: Only a handful of AZD1222 recipients, several in all, had baseline seropositivity.

For this clone: Its specificity is unknown.

The method was immunoSEQ multiplex PCR; TCRdb's version includes in-frame clones alone and lacks a portion of them. The sample holds fewer than 250,000 clones, approximately 92% seen once. This TCR derives from an adult in good health. The sample was peripheral blood, taken on day 0 of AZD1222 vaccination.

This CDR3 is CASSLAFTLNTEAFF. In DNA, the CDR3 is TGTGCCAGCAGCTTAGCGTTCACCCTGAACACTGAAGCTTTCTTT. The rearrangement links TRBV7-2 to TRBJ1-1; D remains ambiguous. This CDR3 is built from 15 residues. Between the trimmed V and J ends, which lost 0 bases and 0 bases, there was a span of 8 bases. Germline loops: CDR1 SGHTA, CDR2 FQGNSA.